A few counts support the clone carrying this T cell receptor (beta chain). Its specificity is not known. The entirety of the isolated RNA underwent reverse transcription, so expressed TCRB transcripts were sequenced. Sequencing of naive, central memory and regulatory T cell samples gave an average of roughly 3.6 million reads. Measured with immunoSEQ multiplex PCR; TCRdb has only the in-frame clones, and not every one. The sample carries roughly 300,000 clones, approximately 8% recorded once. The source of the sample is a study of beta chain features in type 1 diabetes. Points from the study as a whole: Sampled from patients, naive, central memory and Treg TCRB repertoires appeared more similar than those sampled from healthy donors.

With V trimmed by 5 bases and J by 3 bases, 8 bases remained unmatched. CDR1 and CDR2 (germline): KGHSH, LQKENI. CDR3 size: 15 residues. This sequence originates from a woman aged 18-29 years in good health. The sample consisted of central memory CD4+ T cells from blood. The gene calls are TRBV18 and TRBJ1-2, with 8 bases lining up with TRBD1. CDR3 amino acids: CASSAALGQDYGYTF. The CDR3 DNA sequence: TGTGCCAGCTCAGCCGCCCTGGGACAGGACTATGGCTACACCTTC. Filled out from reference TRBV18 and TRBJ1-2, the complete variable domain reads NAGVMQNPRHLVRRRGQEARLRCSPMKGHSHVYWYRQLPEEGLKFMVYLQKENIIDESGMPKERFSAEFPKEGPSILRIQQVVRGDSAAYFCASSAALGQDYGYTFGSGTRLTVV.